The clone carrying this T cell receptor beta chain was seen more than once but under ten times. A junction boundary mismatches the germline segment, possibly from a read error. This record belongs to a study of regulatory T cells in long-lasting Graves disease. Through Arm-PCR of CDR3 regions and iRepertoire HTBI primers, TCR beta libraries were built. TCRdb independently ran MiXCR on the multiplex PCR reads; one entry per CDR3 protein. The table has about 660,000 distinct CDR3 sequences, about 30% seen once; the top ten hold 35% to 55%. This CDR3 is built from 16 residues. The germline V gene has CDR1 SGHTA and CDR2 FQGTGA. Documented time point: persistent/refractory GD, antithyroid drugs over 5 years with positive TRAb. The authors made the TCR library using RNA they extracted from PBMCs.

The input for sequencing was peripheral blood mononuclear cells (PBMCs), taken when the disease was refractory, from a patient treated with antithyroid drugs. The rearrangement uses TRBV7-3 and TRBJ1-1; D is perhaps TRBD1 (5 bases). This TCR came from a female donor with Graves disease. The CDR3 loop is CASRGLPGRVNTEAFF. The CDR3, as DNA: TGTGCCAGCAGGGGGCTTCCAGGTAGGGTAAACACCGAAGCTTTCTTT.